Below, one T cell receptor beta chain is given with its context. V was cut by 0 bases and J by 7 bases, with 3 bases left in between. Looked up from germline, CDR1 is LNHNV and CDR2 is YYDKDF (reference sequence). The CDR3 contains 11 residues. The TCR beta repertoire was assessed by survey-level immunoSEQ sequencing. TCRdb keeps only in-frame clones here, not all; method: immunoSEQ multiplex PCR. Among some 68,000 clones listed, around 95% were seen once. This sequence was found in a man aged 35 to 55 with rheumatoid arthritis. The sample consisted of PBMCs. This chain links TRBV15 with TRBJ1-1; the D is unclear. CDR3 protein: CATSRENEAFF. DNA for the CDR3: TGTGCCACCAGCAGAGAGAATGAAGCTTTCTTT.